The clone carrying this T cell receptor beta chain has ten or more counts. Its cognate antigen is unknown. TCRdb itself ran the RT-PCR reads through MiXCR, one entry per CDR3 protein. Here the sample spans around 250,000 distinct CDR3 sequences, 12% being singletons. This entry is derived from a study of response to subunit inactivated influenza vaccine. CDR1 and CDR2 (germline): SGHAT, FQNNGV. V trimming: 8 bases; J trimming: 8 bases; junction bases outside the gene matches: 10. CDR3 length: 15 residues. Study-wide results and limits: Each seasonal flu vaccination may recruit only limited new T cells, authors suggested.

The source was non-naive T cells sorted from PBMCs, collected 14 to 15 days before vaccination. This receptor was obtained from a man in his fifties who received an inactivated influenza vaccine. The chain uses TRBV11-2 and TRBJ2-1; 12 nucleotides match TRBD2. The CDR3 region is CASHPLAGGPYEQFF. The DNA for the CDR3 is TGTGCCAGCCACCCCCTAGCGGGAGGGCCGTATGAGCAGTTCTTC.